The 26 T cell receptor beta chains reported below all come from one sample, sequenced in a study of blood T cell repertoires in COVID-19. Profiling relied on immunoSEQ multiplex PCR, and the TCRdb table lists in-frame clones only, not all of them. The sample records 14,000 or so clones, around 89% being singletons. Sequencing was done on a sample of peripheral blood. These receptors were obtained from a human donor in a cohort sampled during active COVID-19.

The chain has TRBV7-8 and TRBJ1-6; D not resolved. The CDR3 is 15 amino acids. Germline-derived CDR1 and CDR2 are SGHVS and FQNEAQ. Trimming removed 0 bases at V and 8 bases at J, with 11 bases between. CDR3 coding DNA: TGTGCCAGCAGCTTAGCTTCAGGTGGATATTCACCCCTCCACTTT. It yields the protein CASSLASGGYSPLHF.

The chain employs TRBV14 and TRBJ2-3; 7 bases map to TRBD2. The CDR3 consists of 17 residues. V was clipped by 4 bases and J by 5 bases; unmatched bases: 15. CDR1 SGHDN and CDR2 FVKESK come from the germline V gene. The DNA for the CDR3 is TGTGCCAGCAGCCCAACCCGACTAGCTGGGTATAGAGATACGCAGTATTTT. Translation: CASSPTRLAGYRDTQYF.

In this sample, this clone turned up once. This chain links TRBV10-3 with TRBJ1-2, with D perhaps TRBD1 (6 bases). V lost 4 bases to trimming and J lost 8 bases, with 17 bases between them. Germline CDR1 ENHRY, CDR2 SYGVKD. The CDR3 spans 14 residues. For the CDR3, the DNA is TGTGCCATCAGTGGGGACATCACGACGTGGGGCTACACCTTC. It specifies CAISGDITTWGYTF.

In this sample, this clone turned up once. The chain couples TRBV19 to TRBJ1-1, with TRBD1 as a possible D gene (5 bases). Trimming removed 6 bases at V and 10 bases at J, with 15 bases between. Germline V gene data show CDR1 as LNHDA and CDR2 as SQIVND (reference sequence). This CDR3 is built from 12 residues. The CDR3 nucleotides read TGTGCCAGTAGCCTAGAGCGGGACCGAGCTTTCTTT. Protein: CASSLERDRAFF.

CDR3 sequence: CASSFIYRIVGQGVSGELFF. As DNA, the CDR3 is TGTGCCAGCAGTTTTATTTATCGGATCGTCGGACAGGGTGTCTCCGGGGAGCTGTTTTTT. The rearrangement joins TRBV27 to TRBJ2-2; 8 nucleotides agree with TRBD1. V shed 3 bases and J 6 bases; nucleotides not matched to a gene: 21. Germline V gene sequence: CDR1 MNHEY, CDR2 SMNVEV (reference sequence). The CDR3 contains 20 residues.

V is TRBV14 and J is TRBJ2-5; TRBD1 matches at 10 bases. With 2 bases clipped from V and 4 bases from J, the junction kept 7 bases outside the gene matches. The CDR3 is made up of 16 amino acids. Germline CDR1 reads SGHDN; CDR2 reads FVKESK. CDR3 nucleotide sequence: TGTGCCAGCAGCCAACCCCCGGGACAGGGGCGAGAGACCCAGTACTTC. This sequence encodes CASSQPPGQGRETQYF.

The rearrangement uses TRBV18 and TRBJ2-3; the match to TRBD2 covers 10 bases. Germline trimming cut 5 bases from V and 5 bases from J; bases unmatched to any gene: 7. CDR3 length: 15 amino acids. CDR1 and CDR2 (germline): KGHSH, LQKENI. Here the CDR3 DNA reads TGTGCCAGCTCATCTCGAGCGGGAGGGGAAGATACGCAGTATTTT. Its translation is CASSSRAGGEDTQYF. The complete variable domain, with remaining parts taken from reference TRBV18 and TRBJ2-3, reads NAGVMQNPRHLVRRRGQEARLRCSPMKGHSHVYWYRQLPEEGLKFMVYLQKENIIDESGMPKERFSAEFPKEGPSILRIQQVVRGDSAAYFCASSSRAGGEDTQYFGPGTRLTVL.

Here the CDR3 DNA reads TGTGCCAGCAGATCACAGGGGGCTAGCACAGATACGCAGTATTTT. Amino acid sequence: CASRSQGASTDTQYF. V usage is TRBV7-2 and J usage is TRBJ2-3, with 9 bases lining up with TRBD1. This CDR3 comprises 15 residues. Germline V gene data show CDR1 as SGHTA and CDR2 as FQGNSA. V lost 6 bases and J lost 0; bases outside the gene matches: 4.

This chain links TRBV9 with TRBJ1-4; no definite D call. Trimming pared 0 bases from V and 7 bases from J, leaving 16 bases between. The CDR3 sequence is 16 residues long. CDR1 is SGDLS, CDR2 YYNGEE, per germline. The CDR3 DNA sequence: TGTGCCAGCAGCGTAGGTGATGGTCGTAGCGGTGAAAAACTGTTTTTT. This translates into CASSVGDGRSGEKLFF.

The chain recombines TRBV19 with TRBJ2-6; the match to TRBD1 covers 9 bases. V lost 5 bases, J lost 2 bases, and 10 bases stayed unmatched. In germline, CDR1 is LNHDA, CDR2 SQIVND (reference sequence). There are 18 residues in the CDR3. The CDR3 DNA follows: TGTGCCAGTAGTTACCGGGACAGGGAAGTAACTGGGGCCAACGTCCTGACTTTC. Translation gives CASSYRDREVTGANVLTF.

The table lists this clone with a count of one. The CDR3 DNA reads TGTGCCAGCAGCCGCGACAGAAACTATGGCTACACCTTC. Amino acids: CASSRDRNYGYTF. The V gene is TRBV11-2, the J gene TRBJ1-2, with a weak D call TRBD1 (5 bases). The CDR3 is 13 residues long. Deletions cut 5 bases from V and 2 bases from J, with 9 bases between. CDR1 is SGHAT, CDR2 FQNNGV, per germline.

The rearrangement uses TRBV5-1 and TRBJ2-3; 8 bases are a match to TRBD1. CDR1 is SGHRS, CDR2 YFSETQ, per germline. V shed 4 bases, J shed 14 bases, and the junction held 12 bases outside the gene matches. This CDR3 is 13 amino acids long. The CDR3 sequence is CASSTSPDRALYF. The CDR3 DNA follows: TGCGCCAGCAGCACCTCCCCGGACAGGGCATTGTATTTT.

A single count supports this clone. V gene TRBV7-8 combines with J gene TRBJ2-1; 9 nucleotides agree with TRBD2. Germline V gene lookup returns CDR1 SGHVS and CDR2 FQNEAQ. The length of the CDR3 is 15 residues. Unmatched junction bases numbered 7, after V lost 1 base and J lost 9 bases. The CDR3 is CASSLVSGRWGEQFF. In DNA form, the CDR3 reads TGTGCCAGCAGCTTAGTTAGCGGGAGATGGGGTGAGCAGTTCTTC.

The V gene is TRBV2, the J gene TRBJ2-1, with D perhaps matching TRBD2 (5 bases). This CDR3 spans 12 amino acids. The germline V and J ends were trimmed by 7 bases and 8 bases, with 12 bases remaining between them. Germline loops: CDR1 SNHLY, CDR2 FYNNEI. CDR3 sequence reads: CASIRESDEQFF. The CDR3 coding sequence is TGTGCCAGCATCCGGGAATCGGATGAGCAGTTCTTC.

This rearrangement joins TRBV6-5 to TRBJ1-1; unclear D gene. Germline assignment: CDR1 MNHEY and CDR2 SVGAGI. Trimming left V 2 bases short and J 0 bases short, with 10 bases between. The CDR3 loop spans 15 amino acids. In DNA form, the CDR3 reads TGTGCCAGCAGTTACCGCGCAACAGTGAACACTGAAGCTTTCTTT. This gives the protein CASSYRATVNTEAFF.

The chain recombines TRBV6-6 with TRBJ2-2; D perhaps matches TRBD2 (5 bases). The V gene's germline CDR1 is MNHNY and CDR2 SVGAGI (reference sequence). Trimming took off 5 bases at V and 2 bases at J, with 18 bases between the two ends. The CDR3 length is 17 residues. Here the CDR3 reads CASSRSSSLANTGELFF. CDR3 coding DNA: TGTGCCAGCAGTCGCTCCTCCTCCCTAGCCAACACCGGGGAGCTGTTTTTT.

This clone showed up just once. Here the CDR3 DNA reads TGTGCCAGCAACACCAGGGAATCTAATGAAAAACTGTTTTTT. Translated: CASNTRESNEKLFF. The chain couples TRBV5-5 to TRBJ1-4; D perhaps matches TRBD1 (5 bases). The CDR3 is 14 amino acids. Looked up from germline, CDR1 is SGHKS and CDR2 is YYEKEE (reference sequence). V dropped 6 bases and J dropped 3 bases, with 12 bases sitting between them.

The J gene is TRBJ2-3, the V gene TRBV29-1, with D unclear. Germline V gene lookup returns CDR1 SQVTM and CDR2 ANQGSEA. Trimming left V 4 bases short and J 3 bases short, with 17 bases between. The CDR3 is 15 amino acids. DNA for the CDR3: TGCAGCGTTGTCCTGCTGGCAGGCAATACAGATACGCAGTATTTT. As protein: CSVVLLAGNTDTQYF.

The genes are TRBV5-6 and TRBJ2-1; 11 bases line up with TRBD2. The junction had 8 bases not matched to a gene; V was cut back by 3 bases and J by 15 bases. This CDR3 has 13 amino acids. The germline V gene has CDR1 SGHDT and CDR2 YYEEEE. The CDR3 coding sequence is TGTGCCAGCAGCTCCAATAGCGGGAGGGCGGGGTTCTTC. Its protein is CASSSNSGRAGFF.

This CDR3 reads CAISEGSGVTGELFF. DNA of the CDR3: TGTGCCATCAGTGAGGGTTCGGGAGTCACCGGGGAGCTGTTTTTT. The chain joins TRBV10-3 to TRBJ2-2, with D perhaps TRBD2 (6 bases). This CDR3 region has 15 residues. Germline V lookup: CDR1 ENHRY, CDR2 SYGVKD. V lost 2 bases to trimming and J lost 4 bases, with 11 bases between them.

This chain connects TRBV5-4 to TRBJ2-6; the D gene is possibly TRBD2 (6 bases). The CDR3 length is 15 residues. Trimming stripped 4 bases from V and 4 bases from J, with 12 bases between. Germline V gene data show CDR1 as SGHNT and CDR2 as YYREEE (reference sequence). CDR3 nucleotide sequence: TGTGCCAGCAGCCCGGGAGTACCCGGGGCCAACGTCCTGACTTTC. This translates into CASSPGVPGANVLTF. Filled out from reference TRBV5-4 and TRBJ2-6, the complete variable domain reads ETGVTQSPTHLIKTRGQQVTLRCSSQSGHNTVSWYQQALGQGPQFIFQYYREEENGRGNFPPRFSGLQFPNYSSELNVNALELDDSALYLCASSPGVPGANVLTFGAGSRLTVL.

The V gene is TRBV2, the J gene TRBJ2-7; D perhaps matches TRBD1 (6 bases). The CDR3 sequence is 13 residues long. Per germline, CDR1 SNHLY and CDR2 FYNNEI. V dropped 4 bases and J dropped 6 bases, with 13 bases sitting between them. The CDR3 DNA sequence: TGTGCCAGCAGTGGGGGGACAAGGGTCGAGCAGTACTTC. Its translation: CASSGGTRVEQYF. The whole variable domain, filled in from reference TRBV2 and TRBJ2-7, reads EPEVTQTPSHQVTQMGQEVILRCVPISNHLYFYWYRQILGQKVEFLVSFYNNEISEKSEIFDDQFSVERPDGSNFTLKIRSTKLEDSAMYFCASSGGTRVEQYFGPGTRLTVT.

The rearrangement links TRBV3-1 (or the pseudogene TRBV3-2) to TRBJ1-1, with D hard to call. The germline gives CDR1 LGHDT, CDR2 YNNKEL (reference sequence). V shed 1 base and J shed 3 bases, with 15 bases lying between them. The CDR3 extends over 16 amino acids. CDR3 residues: CASSQVKRSLHTEAFF. In DNA, the CDR3 is TGTGCCAGCAGCCAAGTCAAGCGGAGTCTTCACACTGAAGCTTTCTTT.

The rearrangement links TRBV11-2 to TRBJ2-1, with D possibly being TRBD1 (6 bases). This CDR3 comprises 14 residues. CDR1 is SGHAT and CDR2 is FQNNGV in the germline V gene. V lost 5 bases to trimming and J lost 8 bases, with 16 bases between them. The CDR3 sequence: CASSSGQPWDEQFF. In nucleotides, the CDR3 is TGTGCCAGCAGCAGCGGACAGCCCTGGGATGAGCAGTTCTTC. Drawing the rest from reference TRBV11-2 and TRBJ2-1, the complete variable domain is EAGVAQSPRYKIIEKRQSVAFWCNPISGHATLYWYQQILGQGPKLLIQFQNNGVVDDSQLPKDRFSAERLKGVDSTLKIQPAKLEDSAVYLCASSSGQPWDEQFFGPGTRLTVL.

The rearrangement joins TRBV6-6 to TRBJ1-5, with D tentatively TRBD1 (6 bases). The V end lost 5 bases, the J end lost 3 bases, and 20 bases lay between the germline ends. CDR1 is MNHNY and CDR2 is SVGAGI in the germline V gene (reference sequence). This CDR3 has 17 residues. In DNA form, the CDR3 reads TGTGCCAGCAGTCAAATATTCGATACAGGGTACAATCAGCCCCAGCATTTT. The encoded protein is CASSQIFDTGYNQPQHF.

V usage is TRBV30 and J usage is TRBJ1-5; tentatively, D is TRBD1 (6 bases). Trimming stripped 1 base from V and 8 bases from J, with 12 bases between. The CDR3 covers 13 residues. Germline loops: CDR1 GTSNPN, CDR2 SVGIG (reference sequence). The CDR3 loop reads CAWSGQGPEPQHF. The CDR3 region has the DNA TGTGCCTGGAGTGGCCAGGGGCCTGAGCCCCAGCATTTT.